This entry is about one T cell receptor (beta chain). Its antigen is unidentified. One end of the junction does not line up with germline, which may come from a read error. These data are taken from a study of cytomegalovirus exposure and HLA in healthy donors. PCR involved 60 Vbeta and 13 Jbeta primers. Produced via immunoSEQ multiplex PCR; TCRdb's table is partial and in-frame only. The top ten hold 4.9% of the sample, which has 180,000 or so clones, roughly 80% seen once. The CDR3 is 16 residues long. The germline V gene encodes CDR1 SGHTA and CDR2 FQGNSA. Study results and limitations: Specificity of a few CMV-associated chains for CMV antigens was verified in vitro. TCR beta V- and J-gene trimming, according to a later analysis, was linked to a missense DCLRE1C variant.

This sequence was found in a young woman in good health and CMV-seropositive. The sample taken for sequencing was PBMCs. The chain carries TRBV7-2 and TRBJ2-3, with a possible D match to TRBD1 (5 bases). In DNA form, the CDR3 reads TGTGCCAGCACCTTAGGTCATTCGGCAGGGATCGATACGCAGTATTTT. This encodes CASTLGHSAGIDTQYF. Full variable domain (rest looked up from reference TRBV7-2 and TRBJ2-3): GAGVSQSPSNKVTEKGKDVELRCDPISGHTALYWYRQSLGQGLEFLIYFQGNSAPDKSGLPSDRFSAERTGGSVSTLTIQRTQQEDSAVYLCASTLGHSAGIDTQYFGPGTRLTVL.